The 20 T cell receptor beta chains below all came from one sample that was sequenced in a study of cytomegalovirus exposure and HLA in healthy donors. PCR used 60 Vbeta primers and 13 Jbeta primers. The data were produced by immunoSEQ multiplex PCR, yet TCRdb's version contains in-frame clones alone and is incomplete. The table lists some 95,000 clones, 65% to 75% of them singletons, with about 2% in the top ten. The sequenced sample was PBMCs. These receptors came from a man younger than 40 in good health and CMV-seronegative.

The chain combines TRBV19 with TRBJ1-1; unclear D gene. Germline lookup yields CDR1 LNHDA and CDR2 SQIVND (reference sequence). The CDR3 is made up of 13 amino acids. The V end was cut by 6 bases, the J end by 1 base, with 9 bases between. CDR3 residues: CASRRVTNTEAFF. The CDR3 DNA reads as TGTGCCAGTAGGAGGGTCACGAACACTGAAGCTTTCTTT.

The sample holds a few counts of this clone. The chain uses TRBV29-1 and TRBJ1-2; D unresolved. V shed 0 bases and J shed 3 bases, with 11 bases lying between them. Germline V gene lookup returns CDR1 SQVTM and CDR2 ANQGSEA. CDR3 length equals 14 residues. CDR3 protein: CSVEDTSEDYGYTF. The CDR3 DNA follows: TGCAGCGTTGAAGATACGTCTGAGGACTATGGCTACACCTTC.

The chain recombines TRBV4-3 with TRBJ2-2; D is unclear. This CDR3 comprises 14 residues. In germline, CDR1 is LGHNA, CDR2 YSLEER. Trimming took 4 bases from V and 4 from J, leaving 10 bases between them. The CDR3 loop is CASSLATSTGELFF. The CDR3 DNA reads as TGCGCCAGCAGCCTAGCTACGAGCACCGGGGAGCTGTTTTTT.

The J gene is TRBJ1-4, the V gene TRBV28, with 7 bases aligning to TRBD1. The V segment lost 6 bases and the J segment 6 bases; nucleotides outside the gene matches: 10. Germline V CDR1 and CDR2: MDHEN, SYDVKM. CDR3 length: 15 residues. The chain's CDR3 is CASRGEQGIHEKLFF. CDR3 nucleotide sequence: TGTGCCAGCAGGGGGGAACAGGGGATACATGAAAAACTGTTTTTT.

This chain connects TRBV7-2 to TRBJ2-1, with D tentatively TRBD1 (6 bases). V was pared by 5 bases and J by 2 bases, with 10 bases between. CDR3 length: 14 residues. Germline values: CDR1 SGHTA, CDR2 FQGNSA. The CDR3 sequence: CASSGRTAYNEQFF. CDR3 bases: TGTGCCAGCAGCGGGCGGACAGCCTACAATGAGCAGTTCTTC.

V usage is TRBV28 and J usage is TRBJ2-7; 8 positions agree with TRBD1. CDR1 is MDHEN, CDR2 SYDVKM, per germline. CDR3 length: 13 residues. Trimming took 7 bases from V and 2 from J; bases not matched to a gene: 4. The CDR3 nucleotides are TGTGCCAGCACACAGGGGGATGCCTACGAGCAGTACTTC. Protein product: CASTQGDAYEQYF. The full variable domain, in which reference TRBV28 and TRBJ2-7 provide the parts outside the CDR3, is DVKVTQSSRYLVKRTGEKVFLECVQDMDHENMFWYRQDPGLGLRLIYFSYDVKMKEKGDIPEGYSVSREKKERFSLILESASTNQTSMYLCASTQGDAYEQYFGPGTRLTVT.

This clone was seen a single time. The chain employs TRBV4-1 and TRBJ1-2; possibly TRBD1 for D (6 bases). Germline-derived CDR1 and CDR2 are MGHRA and YSYEKL. Trimming left V 0 bases short and J 4 bases short, with 15 bases between. This CDR3 region has 16 residues. This chain's CDR3 is CASSQEGGGESYGYTF. In DNA form, the CDR3 reads TGCGCCAGCAGCCAAGAGGGGGGGGGCGAGAGCTATGGCTACACCTTC.

This chain uses TRBV9 with TRBJ2-3; TRBD1 aligns across 9 bases. Germline V gives CDR1 SGDLS, CDR2 YYNGEE. The CDR3 spans 15 residues. The V gene end was trimmed by 5 bases and the J gene end by 2 bases; junction bases not matched to a gene: 6. The CDR3 nucleotides read TGTGCCAGCAGTTACAGGGGGCGCGACACAGATACGCAGTATTTT. Protein: CASSYRGRDTDTQYF.

The chain carries TRBV5-1 and TRBJ1-1; the match to TRBD1 covers 7 bases. The V segment lost 4 bases and the J segment 0 bases; nucleotides outside the gene matches: 9. The CDR3 consists of 16 residues. CDR1 is SGHRS and CDR2 is YFSETQ in the germline V gene. The CDR3 spells CASSEIQGWMNTEAFF. As DNA, the CDR3 is TGCGCCAGCAGCGAGATACAGGGGTGGATGAACACTGAAGCTTTCTTT.

This chain uses TRBV7-9 with TRBJ1-2, with D hard to call. Germline V lookup: CDR1 SEHNR, CDR2 FQNEAQ (reference sequence). The CDR3 contains 13 residues. V lost 2 bases and J 4 bases, leaving 8 bases between the germline ends. DNA for the CDR3: TGTGCCAGCAGCTTACGAGGGCCCTATGGCTACACCTTC. As protein: CASSLRGPYGYTF.

The V and J genes are TRBV7-2 and TRBJ2-7, with 10 bases aligning to TRBD2. The CDR3 extends over 13 amino acids. Germline V CDR1 and CDR2: SGHTA, FQGNSA. The V and J ends lost 11 bases and 1 base, in that order; junction bases with no gene match: 5. CDR3 amino acids: CAASSGGSYEQYF. In DNA, the CDR3 is TGTGCCGCCTCTAGCGGGGGATCCTACGAGCAGTACTTC.

This chain connects TRBV7-6 to TRBJ2-7; 8 bases agree with TRBD1. Germline V gene lookup returns CDR1 SGHVS and CDR2 FNYEAQ. V trimming: 2 bases; J trimming: 6 bases; junction bases outside the gene matches: 6. The CDR3 totals 14 residues. The DNA for the CDR3 is TGTGCCAGCAGCTTATCTCAGGGGGCGGGCGAGCAGTACTTC. Protein product: CASSLSQGAGEQYF. Drawing the rest from reference TRBV7-6 and TRBJ2-7, the complete variable domain is GAGVSQSPRYKVTKRGQDVALRCDPISGHVSLYWYRQALGQGPEFLTYFNYEAQQDKSGLPNDRFSAERPEGSISTLTIQRTEQRDSAMYRCASSLSQGAGEQYFGPGTRLTVT.

The V gene is TRBV30, the J gene TRBJ2-6, with TRBD1 matching 8 bases. Trimming removed 5 bases from V and 0 bases from J; junction bases left unmatched: 6. Germline-derived CDR1 and CDR2 are GTSNPN and SVGIG (reference sequence). The CDR3 has 16 residues. CDR3 nucleotides: TGTGCCTGGGGGGACAGGACCAGCTCTGGGGCCAACGTCCTGACTTTC. It encodes CAWGDRTSSGANVLTF.

The rearrangement joins TRBV15 to TRBJ2-2; the D gene is possibly TRBD1 (6 bases). Germline CDR1 is LNHNV and CDR2 is YYDKDF (reference sequence). V dropped 9 bases and J dropped 3 bases, with 14 bases sitting between them. The CDR3 length is 14 residues. The CDR3 bases are TGTGCCACGGGTAGGGGGACGGACACCGGGGAGCTGTTTTTT. Translated: CATGRGTDTGELFF.

The CDR3 sequence is CSARVLGRAFF. DNA of the CDR3: TGCAGTGCTAGAGTCTTGGGGAGAGCTTTCTTT. The chain combines TRBV20-1 with TRBJ1-1; D is ambiguous. The germline V gene has CDR1 DFQATT and CDR2 SNEGSKA (reference sequence). The CDR3 contains 11 residues. V lost 1 base and J lost 10, with 10 bases in between.

This chain connects TRBV5-8 to TRBJ1-1; D remains ambiguous. Trimming cost V 0 bases and J 1 base, with 4 bases left between them. Germline V CDR1 and CDR2: SGHTS, YDEGEE. The CDR3 runs 13 residues. CDR3 DNA: TGTGCCAGCAGCTTGGCAGAGAACACTGAAGCTTTCTTT. The encoded protein is CASSLAENTEAFF.

The chain uses TRBV27 and TRBJ2-5, with 8 positions matching TRBD2. Germline CDR1 is MNHEY and CDR2 is SMNVEV (reference sequence). The CDR3 is 15 amino acids. J gave up 4 bases and V 6 bases, and 10 bases lay outside the gene matches. The CDR3 sequence is CASSGVGSGRETQYF. As DNA, the CDR3 is TGTGCCAGCAGCGGGGTAGGGAGCGGGAGAGAGACCCAGTACTTC.

The CDR3 nucleotides are TGTGCCAGTAGACAGGGGGCGAGAACCGGGGAGCTGTTTTTT. Translated: CASRQGARTGELFF. This chain uses TRBV19 with TRBJ2-2, with 9 bases identical to TRBD1. V lost 6 bases, J lost 5 bases, and 4 bases stayed unmatched. The CDR3 has 14 residues. The V gene's germline CDR1 is LNHDA and CDR2 SQIVND (reference sequence).

This CDR3 is CATSRPGSDEQYF. The CDR3 DNA follows: TGTGCCACCAGCAGGCCAGGGTCTGACGAGCAGTACTTC. The chain is built from TRBV6-5 and TRBJ2-7; D possibly corresponds to TRBD1 (5 bases). Between the trimmed V and J ends, which lost 10 bases and 5 bases, there was a span of 18 bases. Germline loops: CDR1 MNHEY, CDR2 SVGAGI. The CDR3 runs to 13 residues.

This rearrangement joins TRBV4-3 to TRBJ2-7; TRBD1 might be the D (6 bases). The CDR3 runs to 15 residues. V lost 4 bases, J lost 0 bases, and 13 bases lay in between. Germline-derived CDR1 and CDR2 are LGHNA and YSLEER. The CDR3 loop is CASSLNLDSSYEQYF. In DNA, the CDR3 is TGCGCCAGCAGCCTTAACCTGGACAGCTCCTACGAGCAGTACTTC.